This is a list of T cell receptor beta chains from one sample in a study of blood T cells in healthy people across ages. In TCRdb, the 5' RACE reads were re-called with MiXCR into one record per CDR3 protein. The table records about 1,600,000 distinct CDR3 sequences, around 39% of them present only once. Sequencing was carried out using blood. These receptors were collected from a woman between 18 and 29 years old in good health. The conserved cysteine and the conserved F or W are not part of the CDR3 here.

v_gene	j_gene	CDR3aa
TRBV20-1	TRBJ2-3	SARVLAGGGDTQY
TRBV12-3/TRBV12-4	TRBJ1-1	ASSLGGEAF
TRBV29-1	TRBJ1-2	SVAYNYGYT
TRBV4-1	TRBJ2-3	ASSQGPNDLTDTQY
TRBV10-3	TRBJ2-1	AISVINNEQF
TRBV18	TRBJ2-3	ASSPPASGATDTQY
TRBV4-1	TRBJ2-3	ASSQDGTRGDTQY
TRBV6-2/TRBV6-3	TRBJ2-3	ASRSHGTTDTQY
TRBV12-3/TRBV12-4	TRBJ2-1	ASSFWLAGSDEQF
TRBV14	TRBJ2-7	ACSQSSYEQY
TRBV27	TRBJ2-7	ASSRTGTLSYEQY
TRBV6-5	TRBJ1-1	ASSCSWSHMNTEAF
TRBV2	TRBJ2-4	ASSPDRLAKNIQY
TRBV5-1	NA	ASSKGLASYNEQY
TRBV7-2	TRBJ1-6	ASSESQSSYNSPLH